This T cell receptor (beta chain) was found in a study of blood T cell repertoires in COVID-19. Study overall: Material from acute and convalescent COVID-19 was sourced from the United States, Italy and Spain. The analysed material was cDNA or gDNA that came from T cells, B-cell-depleted T cells, or PBMCs.

V was pared by 7 bases and J by 2 bases, with 16 bases of the junction left unmatched. The CDR3 is made up of 17 amino acids. The germline V gene encodes CDR1 MDHEN and CDR2 SYDVKM. Original data processing: Counts of nucleated cells, estimated from reference gene primer amplification, were obtained. The assay was immunoSEQ multiplex PCR, and TCRdb's table has in-frame clones only and misses some. V, J and clone size reflect that table, while D and trimming were determined from the DNA. In the table there are 100,000 to 150,000 clones, roughly 90% of which are singletons. This clone was observed a single time.

The chain couples TRBV28 to TRBJ2-5, with 7 bases fitting TRBD1. The receptor's source is a human donor in a cohort sampled during active COVID-19. Sequenced input: peripheral blood. The CDR3 sequence is CASTQLRRTGTQETQYF. The CDR3 DNA reads TGTGCCAGCACCCAGTTACGGCGGACAGGTACTCAAGAGACCCAGTACTTC.